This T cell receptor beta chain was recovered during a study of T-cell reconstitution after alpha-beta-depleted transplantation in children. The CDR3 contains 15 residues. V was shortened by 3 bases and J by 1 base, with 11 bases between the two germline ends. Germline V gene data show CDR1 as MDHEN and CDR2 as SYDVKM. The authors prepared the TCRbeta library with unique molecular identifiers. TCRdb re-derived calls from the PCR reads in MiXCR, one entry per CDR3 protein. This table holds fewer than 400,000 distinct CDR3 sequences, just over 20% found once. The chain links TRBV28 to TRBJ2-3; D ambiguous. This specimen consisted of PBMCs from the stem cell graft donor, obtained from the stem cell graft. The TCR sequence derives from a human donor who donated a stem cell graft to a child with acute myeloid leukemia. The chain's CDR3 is CASSFVGVRTDTQYF. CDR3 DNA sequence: TGTGCCAGCAGTTTTGTTGGAGTACGCACAGATACGCAGTATTTT.